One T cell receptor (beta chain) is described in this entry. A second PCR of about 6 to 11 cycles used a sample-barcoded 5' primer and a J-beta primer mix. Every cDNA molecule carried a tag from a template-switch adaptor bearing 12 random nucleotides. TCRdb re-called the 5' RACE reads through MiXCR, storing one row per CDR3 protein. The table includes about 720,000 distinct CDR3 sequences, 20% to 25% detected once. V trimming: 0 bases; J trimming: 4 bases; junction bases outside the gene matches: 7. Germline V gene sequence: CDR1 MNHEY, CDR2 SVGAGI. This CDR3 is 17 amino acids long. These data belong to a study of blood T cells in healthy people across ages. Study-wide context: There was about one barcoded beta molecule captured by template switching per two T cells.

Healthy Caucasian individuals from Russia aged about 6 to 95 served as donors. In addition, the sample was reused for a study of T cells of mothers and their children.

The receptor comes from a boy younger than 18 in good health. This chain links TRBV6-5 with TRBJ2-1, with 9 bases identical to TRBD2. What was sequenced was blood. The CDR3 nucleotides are TGTGCCAGCAGTTACTCGCGCGGGGGGGTAGGGTACAATGAGCAGTTCTTC. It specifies CASSYSRGGVGYNEQFF.